This passage covers 24 T cell receptor beta chains from one sample sequenced in a study of shared clonotypes between healthy human individuals. Generated by immunoSEQ multiplex PCR, the TCRdb table keeps only in-frame clones and is missing some. The sample lists nearly 2 million clones; approximately 94% were seen once. Terminally differentiated effector memory CD45RA+ cells were left out of the naive CD8 fraction, which was CD45RO-negative and positively selected for CCR7. The material sequenced was naive CD8+ T cells sorted from blood. The receptors were sampled from a man aged 18-30 years in good health.

The genes are TRBV10-3 and TRBJ2-7; a weak D match, TRBD1 (5 bases). Looked up from germline, CDR1 is ENHRY and CDR2 is SYGVKD. The CDR3 totals 15 residues. Trimming left V 2 bases short and J 4 bases short, with 15 bases between. The CDR3 loop is CAISEGAGREYEQYF. CDR3 DNA sequence: TGTGCCATCAGTGAGGGGGCTGGAAGGGAATACGAGCAGTACTTC.

The V gene is TRBV7-9, the J gene TRBJ1-4, with D unresolved. The ends were cut back, 6 bases at V and 1 base at J, with 12 bases in the middle. The germline V gene encodes CDR1 SEHNR and CDR2 FQNEAQ (reference sequence). The CDR3 is 15 amino acids. The CDR3 reads CASSPDTGTNEKLFF. Written as DNA, the CDR3 is TGTGCCAGCAGTCCGGATACGGGAACTAATGAAAAACTGTTTTTT.

For this clone: At the DNA level, this CDR3 is encoded by other sequences in the same sample as well. V usage is TRBV4-1 and J usage is TRBJ1-1; no definite D call. The CDR3 has 14 amino acids. Looked up from germline, CDR1 is MGHRA and CDR2 is YSYEKL. The germline V and J ends were trimmed by 6 bases and 1 base, with 12 bases remaining between them. Here the CDR3 DNA reads TGCGCCAGCAGTTCTCTCGAGGGGAACACTGAAGCTTTCTTT. Its protein is CASSSLEGNTEAFF.

In regard to this clone: Other DNA sequences from this sample encode an identical CDR3 as well. The chain uses TRBV7-9 and TRBJ2-7; 9 bases are shared with TRBD1. V gave up 5 bases and J gave up 2 bases; unmatched junction bases: 4. CDR1 is SEHNR and CDR2 is FQNEAQ in the germline V gene (reference sequence). CDR3 size: 14 residues. As DNA, the CDR3 is TGTGCCAGCAGCGACCGGGACAGGGCCTACGAGCAGTACTTC. Its protein product is CASSDRDRAYEQYF.

The CDR3 DNA is TGTGCCACCAGCAGAGATCTTGGGACAGGAGTCAACTATGGCTACACCTTC. Translation: CATSRDLGTGVNYGYTF. The chain combines TRBV15 with TRBJ1-2; 8 nucleotides match TRBD1. The CDR3 is made up of 17 amino acids. With 0 bases clipped from V and 2 bases from J, the junction kept 8 bases outside the gene matches. The V gene's germline CDR1 is LNHNV and CDR2 YYDKDF (reference sequence).

The DNA of the CDR3 is TGTGCCAGCAGCTTGGAGGTCCCGACAGGCTTCTACGAGCAGTACTTC. It is translated as CASSLEVPTGFYEQYF. The chain recombines TRBV5-4 with TRBJ2-7, with D possibly being TRBD1 (6 bases). The CDR3 covers 16 residues. The V gene's germline CDR1 is SGHNT and CDR2 YYREEE (reference sequence). V lost 0 bases and J lost 3, with 16 bases in between.

V usage is TRBV19 and J usage is TRBJ1-2; D is undetermined. Looked up from germline, CDR1 is LNHDA and CDR2 is SQIVND (reference sequence). V was pared by 7 bases and J by 8 bases, with 17 bases between. The CDR3 totals 13 residues. The CDR3 sequence: CASIGMGMEGYTF. The CDR3 region has the DNA TGTGCCAGTATCGGGATGGGAATGGAGGGCTACACCTTC.

The chain employs TRBV30 and TRBJ2-5; 8 bases align to TRBD2. Germline CDR1 is GTSNPN and CDR2 is SVGIG (reference sequence). This CDR3 region has 13 residues. Trimming took 1 base from V and 9 from J; bases not matched to a gene: 7. CDR3: CAWSEPGTSAQYF. CDR3 DNA: TGTGCCTGGAGTGAGCCAGGGACTAGTGCCCAGTACTTC.

Note on this clone: The sample contains more than one DNA sequence encoding this CDR3. The gene calls are TRBV5-6 and TRBJ2-1, with D possibly TRBD2 on 5 matching bases. Germline assignment: CDR1 SGHDT and CDR2 YYEEEE. V lost 0 bases and J lost 2, with 9 bases in between. The CDR3 loop spans 15 amino acids. This CDR3 is CASSLGRRTYNEQFF. The CDR3 region has the DNA TGTGCCAGCAGCTTGGGCCGGAGGACCTACAATGAGCAGTTCTTC.

This clone was observed once. The V gene is TRBV28, the J gene TRBJ2-1, with 11 bases lining up with TRBD2. The CDR3 has 15 amino acids. In germline, CDR1 is MDHEN, CDR2 SYDVKM. V was clipped by 5 bases and J by 7 bases; unmatched bases: 7. CDR3 in DNA: TGTGCCAGCAGTACACTAGCGGGAGAAAGAAATGAGCAGTTCTTC. Encoded protein: CASSTLAGERNEQFF.

CDR3 bases: TGTGCCAGCAGCTCGCCCCGATCGGGAGAATCCGCAGATACGCAGTATTTT. Translating gives CASSSPRSGESADTQYF. The V and J genes are TRBV7-9 and TRBJ2-3; tentative D call: TRBD2 (6 bases). Trimming took 4 bases from V and 4 from J, leaving 21 bases between them. This CDR3 spans 17 amino acids. In germline, CDR1 is SEHNR, CDR2 FQNEAQ (reference sequence).

The genes are TRBV14 and TRBJ2-7; a possible D gene is TRBD2 (5 bases). This CDR3 is built from 14 residues. V was clipped by 4 bases and J by 5 bases, with 15 bases between them. Germline V gene sequence: CDR1 SGHDN, CDR2 FVKESK. CDR3 in amino acids: CASSRGSGFHEQYF. The DNA of the CDR3 is TGTGCCAGCAGCCGCGGGTCGGGGTTCCACGAGCAGTACTTC.

V gene TRBV7-9 combines with J gene TRBJ1-2, with 7 bases lining up with TRBD1. Looked up from germline, CDR1 is SEHNR and CDR2 is FQNEAQ (reference sequence). V shed 4 bases and J 2 bases; nucleotides not matched to a gene: 19. This CDR3 contains 19 residues. CDR3 residues: CASSSQYSTGPLINYGYTF. CDR3 DNA: TGTGCCAGCAGCTCACAATATTCGACAGGGCCTCTAATCAACTATGGCTACACCTTC.

The chain links TRBV2 to TRBJ2-7, with 8 bases matching TRBD2. CDR1 is SNHLY and CDR2 is FYNNEI in the germline V gene. V dropped 6 bases and J dropped 5; count of bases not matched to a gene: 9. The CDR3 covers 14 residues. CDR3 DNA: TGTGCCAGCAGGGTCCGGGAGGGCCTGGACGAGCAGTACTTC. The encoded protein is CASRVREGLDEQYF.

This clone was seen only once. The chain uses TRBV27 and TRBJ2-7; TRBD2 agrees at 11 bases. Germline V gene lookup returns CDR1 MNHEY and CDR2 SMNVEV (reference sequence). V was pared by 6 bases and J by 2 bases, with 6 bases of the junction left unmatched. The CDR3 runs 15 residues. The chain's CDR3 is CASRETSGTTYEQYF. The CDR3 nucleotides read TGTGCCAGCAGAGAGACTAGCGGGACAACCTACGAGCAGTACTTC.

The chain employs TRBV2 and TRBJ1-4, with 12 bases matching TRBD1. The ends lost 2 bases at V and 6 bases at J; junction bases unmatched: 7. The CDR3 runs to 17 residues. In germline, CDR1 is SNHLY, CDR2 FYNNEI. CDR3 in amino acids: CASSESGQGARDEKLFF. The CDR3 DNA reads TGTGCCAGCAGTGAATCGGGACAGGGGGCAAGGGATGAAAAACTGTTTTTT.

V is TRBV19 and J is TRBJ2-7; D remains unclear. Germline V gives CDR1 LNHDA, CDR2 SQIVND (reference sequence). This CDR3 spans 15 amino acids. The germline V and J ends were trimmed by 4 bases and 3 bases, with 16 bases remaining between them. The CDR3 loop reads CASSTLDPLNYEQYF. In DNA, the CDR3 is TGTGCCAGTAGTACCTTGGACCCTCTTAACTACGAGCAGTACTTC.

The CDR3 region is CAWRTSPVEQYF. CDR3 DNA sequence: TGTGCCTGGAGGACCTCCCCGGTAGAGCAGTACTTC. The chain carries TRBV30 and TRBJ2-7; no firm D call. The CDR3 consists of 12 residues. CDR1 is GTSNPN and CDR2 is SVGIG in the germline V gene (reference sequence). The ends were cut back, 3 bases at V and 7 bases at J, with 13 bases in the middle.

The chain links TRBV28 to TRBJ1-4; 7 bases align to TRBD1. The germline CDR1 and CDR2 sequences are MDHEN and SYDVKM. This CDR3 is built from 15 residues. V lost 6 bases to trimming and J lost 8 bases; unmatched junction nucleotides: 12. The CDR3 protein is CASSLLYQGDEKLFF. Here the CDR3 DNA reads TGTGCCAGCAGCCTGTTATATCAGGGGGACGAAAAACTGTTTTTT. Based on the CDR3 plus reference TRBV28 and TRBJ1-4, the full variable domain is DVKVTQSSRYLVKRTGEKVFLECVQDMDHENMFWYRQDPGLGLRLIYFSYDVKMKEKGDIPEGYSVSREKKERFSLILESASTNQTSMYLCASSLLYQGDEKLFFGSGTQLSVL.

The rearrangement uses TRBV10-3 and TRBJ1-6; D call uncertain. V lost 0 bases, J lost 11 bases, and 14 bases lay in between. Looked up from germline, CDR1 is ENHRY and CDR2 is SYGVKD. The CDR3 length is 15 residues. The CDR3, as DNA: TGTGCCATCAGTGAGTCGAATTCCCAGCGAACACCCCTCCACTTT. Translated, it gives CAISESNSQRTPLHF.

Comment on this clone: In the same sample, other DNA sequences code for this CDR3. The genes are TRBV5-6 and TRBJ2-1; D call uncertain. V lost 0 bases, J lost 7 bases, and 2 bases lay in between. Germline values: CDR1 SGHDT, CDR2 YYEEEE. The CDR3 totals 11 residues. CDR3: CASSLENEQFF. The CDR3 DNA reads as TGTGCCAGCAGCTTGGAAAATGAGCAGTTCTTC. The full variable domain, rest sourced from reference TRBV5-6 and TRBJ2-1, is DAGVTQSPTHLIKTRGQQVTLRCSPKSGHDTVSWYQQALGQGPQFIFQYYEEEERQRGNFPDRFSGHQFPNYSSELNVNALLLGDSALYLCASSLENEQFFGPGTRLTVL.

This clone was picked up one time. V usage is TRBV28 and J usage is TRBJ2-7, with TRBD1 matching over 10 bases. Germline V lookup: CDR1 MDHEN, CDR2 SYDVKM. The CDR3 has 14 residues. V trimming: 10 bases; J trimming: 2 bases; junction bases outside the gene matches: 8. CDR3 sequence reads: CATAGTGAPYEQYF. The CDR3 nucleotides read TGTGCCACTGCCGGGACAGGGGCCCCCTACGAGCAGTACTTC.

V usage is TRBV9 and J usage is TRBJ2-3, with D possibly called TRBD1 or TRBD2 (5 bases each). Germline-derived CDR1 and CDR2 are SGDLS and YYNGEE. There are 15 residues in the CDR3. The germline V and J ends were trimmed by 3 bases and 2 bases, with 13 bases remaining between them. CDR3: CASSGEGRTTDTQYF. In DNA, the CDR3 is TGTGCCAGCAGCGGCGAGGGGCGTACCACAGATACGCAGTATTTT.

J is TRBJ2-5 and V is TRBV30; 10 positions agree with TRBD2. The CDR3 spans 15 residues. V gave up 0 bases and J gave up 3 bases; unmatched junction bases: 4. The germline gives CDR1 GTSNPN, CDR2 SVGIG (reference sequence). CDR3 in amino acids: CAWSVGAGGEETQYF. The CDR3, as DNA: TGTGCCTGGAGTGTAGGAGCGGGAGGGGAAGAGACCCAGTACTTC.